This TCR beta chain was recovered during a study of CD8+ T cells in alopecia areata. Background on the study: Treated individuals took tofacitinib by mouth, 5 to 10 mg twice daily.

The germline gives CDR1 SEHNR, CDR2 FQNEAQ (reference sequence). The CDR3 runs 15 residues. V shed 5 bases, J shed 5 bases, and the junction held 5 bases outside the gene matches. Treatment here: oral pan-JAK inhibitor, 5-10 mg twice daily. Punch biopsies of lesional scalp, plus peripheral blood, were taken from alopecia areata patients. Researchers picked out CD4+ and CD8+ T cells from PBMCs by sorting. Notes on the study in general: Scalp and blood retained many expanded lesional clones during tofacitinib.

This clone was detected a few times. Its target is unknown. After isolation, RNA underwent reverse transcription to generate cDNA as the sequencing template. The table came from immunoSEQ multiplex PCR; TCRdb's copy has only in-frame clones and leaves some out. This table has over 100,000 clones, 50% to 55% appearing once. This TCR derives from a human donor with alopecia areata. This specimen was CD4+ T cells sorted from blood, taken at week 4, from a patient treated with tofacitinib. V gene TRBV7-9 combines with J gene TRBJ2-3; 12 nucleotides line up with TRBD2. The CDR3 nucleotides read TGTGCCAGCAGCCGGACTAGCGGGGATGTAGATACGCAGTATTTT. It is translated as CASSRTSGDVDTQYF.